This TCR beta chain was profiled in a study of blood T cell repertoires in COVID-19 (dated by TCRdb to about 2020). At the level of the whole study: Samples covering the acute and convalescent phases of COVID-19 were provided by collaborators in the United States, Italy and Spain. The material from the prospective study consisted of cDNA or gDNA derived from T cells, B-cell-depleted T cells, or PBMCs. The dataset comprised deeply sampled blood TCRbeta repertoires from subjects exposed to, actively infected with, or recovered from COVID-19. The repertoires were released in a freely available public database meant as a resource for research on the immune response to SARS-CoV-2. Samples came from the ongoing ImmuneRACE study (first 160 participants) plus 1,254 subjects from 6 global collaborators. Sample metadata almost always included a de-identified subject ID, COVID-19 status, age in years and sex. Where available, HLA class I and class II types were obtained from metadata supplied by the sample provider rather than from assay-based typing.

The collaborating institutions used their own protocols to collect whole blood in K2EDTA tubes. For TCRbeta analysis, collaborators shipped samples as frozen whole blood, isolated PBMCs, or DNA extracted from either of those sample types. The immunoSEQ Assay, a bias-controlled multiplex PCR, was used to amplify TCRbeta CDR3 regions from genomic DNA. On the authors' methods: The number of nucleated cells in each sample was estimated by amplification of reference gene primers within the assay. Sequence reads were collapsed and filtered to measure the absolute abundance of every unique TCRbeta CDR3 rearrangement. For each sample, productive Simpson clonality was calculated by taking the square root of Simpson's diversity index across productive rearrangements. Held by TCRdb, this immuneACCESS table contains in-frame sequences only and omits some clones. Under half of the omission traces to an unresolved V gene where checked; the cause of the rest is unknown. From that table come the V and J calls and clone size; the DNA was used to work out D and trimming. Counted in this sample were roughly 180,000 clones; roughly 90% of them appeared once. Clones ranked in the top ten supply 20% to 25% of the sample.

The CDR3 sequence holds 14 residues, the cysteine and phenylalanine included. This entry keeps only the CDR3 DNA: 42 bases, framed from base 1. V sheds 5 bases and J sheds 0 bases, leaving 8 bases between their ends. The germline V gene sets CDR1 to SGHRS and CDR2 to YFSETQ. Overall study outcomes, separate from this receptor: The quantity of clinical and demographic metadata differed by source and by participant and was supplied without curation.

In the case of this clone: No cognate antigen has been identified for it. No much larger clone is present one base from it, and per-base qualities are unavailable.

The material sequenced was peripheral blood. This chain is built from TRBV5-1 and TRBJ2-2; the D gene is not confidently resolved. The receptor's source is a man aged 70-80 years with active or convalescent COVID-19. The DNA is as follows: TGCGCCAGCAGTTCCCCGTCGAACACCGGGGAGCTGTTTTTT. This gives the protein CASSSPSNTGELFF. When the CDR3 is completed using the reference TRBV5-1 and TRBJ2-2 genes on either side, the full variable domain is KAGVTQTPRYLIKTRGQQVTLSCSPISGHRSVSWYQQTPGQGLQFLFEYFSETQRNKGNFPGRFSGRQFSNSRSEMNVSTLELGDSALYLCASSSPSNTGELFFGEGSRLTVL.